This is a list of T cell receptor beta chains from one sample in a study of blood T cell repertoires in COVID-19. Libraries were prepared by immunoSEQ multiplex PCR; TCRdb keeps only in-frame clonotypes and omits some of them. In the table there are about 210,000 clones, 81% of which are singletons. The specimen sequenced was PBMCs or T cells enriched from blood (not recorded which). Receptors were obtained from a woman in her forties or fifties with acute COVID-19. The CDR3 runs from the conserved cysteine through the conserved F or W. The D gene is left open where the match is weak. Size is omitted from some rows. Given values are once, few, many or a class for expanded clones.

clone size: few; D gene: TRBD1; J gene: TRBJ1-5; V gene: TRBV2; CDR3 DNA: TGTGCCAGCAGGCTACAGGGGGCGGGGGTGAATCAGCCCCAGCATTTT; CDR3 protein: CASRLQGAGVNQPQHF
clone size: -; D gene: TRBD2; J gene: TRBJ2-3; V gene: TRBV24-1; CDR3 DNA: TGTGCCACCAGTGCCCCAATTGGAGCGGGAGGCACAGATACGCAGTATTTT; CDR3 protein: CATSAPIGAGGTDTQYF
clone size: few; D gene: -; J gene: TRBJ2-5; V gene: TRBV10-3; CDR3 DNA: TGTGCCATCAGCGGACAGTTACAAGAGACCCAGTACTTC; CDR3 protein: CAISGQLQETQYF
clone size: -; D gene: TRBD1; J gene: TRBJ2-2; V gene: TRBV19; CDR3 DNA: TGTGCCAGTAGCAAACGACAGGGCACCGGGGAGCTGTTTTTT; CDR3 protein: CASSKRQGTGELFF
clone size: -; D gene: -; J gene: TRBJ2-1; V gene: TRBV29-1; CDR3 DNA: TGCAGCGTTGAACTTCCAGGGGTAGGTAATGAGCAGTTCTTC; CDR3 protein: CSVELPGVGNEQFF
clone size: -; D gene: TRBD2; J gene: TRBJ2-5; V gene: TRBV4-1; CDR3 DNA: TGCGCCAGCAGCCAAGTACTAGCGGGGGCCCAAGAGACCCAGTACTTC; CDR3 protein: CASSQVLAGAQETQYF
clone size: -; D gene: -; J gene: TRBJ1-2; V gene: TRBV4-1; CDR3 DNA: TGCGCCAGCAGCCAAGACAGGTCTAACTATGGCTACACCTTC; CDR3 protein: CASSQDRSNYGYTF
clone size: -; D gene: -; J gene: TRBJ1-1; V gene: TRBV18; CDR3 DNA: TGTGCCAGCTCACCCTCATTTCCTACGACGGGTACTGAAGCTTTCTTT; CDR3 protein: CASSPSFPTTGTEAFF
clone size: -; D gene: -; J gene: TRBJ1-2; V gene: TRBV28; CDR3 DNA: TGTGCCAGCAGAAACCCGGACAGACGGTACTATGGCTACACCTTC; CDR3 protein: CASRNPDRRYYGYTF
clone size: -; D gene: TRBD1; J gene: TRBJ2-5; V gene: TRBV15; CDR3 DNA: TGTGCCACCAGCAGGAACAGGGGGACGGAGACCCAGTACTTC; CDR3 protein: CATSRNRGTETQYF
clone size: -; D gene: -; J gene: TRBJ1-2; V gene: TRBV5-4; CDR3 DNA: TGTGCCAGCAGCTTGGCAGGGCTTGAGATGGGCGGCTACACCTTC; CDR3 protein: CASSLAGLEMGGYTF
clone size: -; D gene: -; J gene: TRBJ2-7; V gene: TRBV7-6; CDR3 DNA: TGTGCCGGGTGTCGGGGGAAATCCTACGAGCAGTACTTC; CDR3 protein: CAGCRGKSYEQYF
clone size: -; D gene: -; J gene: TRBJ1-6; V gene: TRBV4-3; CDR3 DNA: TGCGCCAGCAGCCAAGATTACATTCCTCCCCTCCACTTT; CDR3 protein: CASSQDYIPPLHF
clone size: -; D gene: -; J gene: TRBJ2-1; V gene: TRBV5-1; CDR3 DNA: TGCGCCAGCAAGGCTAGCCCGGTTAGAAATGAGCAGTTCTTC; CDR3 protein: CASKASPVRNEQFF
clone size: -; D gene: TRBD1; J gene: TRBJ1-1; V gene: TRBV11-2; CDR3 DNA: TGTGCCAGCAGCCCCACAGGGGTCACTGAAGCTTTCTTT; CDR3 protein: CASSPTGVTEAFF
clone size: -; D gene: TRBD1; J gene: TRBJ1-2; V gene: TRBV10-2; CDR3 DNA: TGCGCCAGCAGTTATACGACAGGGGGAGATGGCTACACCTTC; CDR3 protein: CASSYTTGGDGYTF
clone size: -; D gene: TRBD1; J gene: TRBJ1-2; V gene: TRBV2; CDR3 DNA: TGTGCCAGCAGACGGTTCGGGACAGACTATGGCTACACCTTC; CDR3 protein: CASRRFGTDYGYTF
clone size: -; D gene: TRBD1; J gene: TRBJ1-2; V gene: TRBV6-1; CDR3 DNA: TGTGCCAGCAGTGAATCGACAGGGGGCCTAGCCTATGGCTACACCTTC; CDR3 protein: CASSESTGGLAYGYTF
clone size: -; D gene: TRBD2; J gene: TRBJ2-2; V gene: TRBV19; CDR3 DNA: TGTGCCAGTAACCCGAGCTGGCTAGCGGGAGGGCCTAGCACCGGGGAGCTGTTTTTT; CDR3 protein: CASNPSWLAGGPSTGELFF
clone size: -; D gene: TRBD1; J gene: TRBJ1-5; V gene: TRBV19; CDR3 DNA: TGTGCCAGTAGTGCTACAGGGGGCTGGGGCAATCAGCCCCAGCATTTT; CDR3 protein: CASSATGGWGNQPQHF
clone size: -; D gene: -; J gene: TRBJ1-3; V gene: TRBV30; CDR3 DNA: TGTGCCTGGAGTGGGTCAGGGAAGTTCGCCACCATATATTTT; CDR3 protein: CAWSGSGKFATIYF
clone size: -; D gene: TRBD1; J gene: TRBJ1-2; V gene: TRBV19; CDR3 DNA: TGTGCCAGTAGTATTAATGGCCCGACAGGGAACTATGGCTACACCTTC; CDR3 protein: CASSINGPTGNYGYTF
clone size: -; D gene: TRBD1; J gene: TRBJ2-3; V gene: TRBV3-1/TRBV3-2; CDR3 DNA: TGTGCCAGCAGCCAAGGACAGGGGGCTAGAGATACGCAGTATTTT; CDR3 protein: CASSQGQGARDTQYF
clone size: -; D gene: -; J gene: TRBJ2-3; V gene: TRBV11-1; CDR3 DNA: TGTGCCAGCAGCCGGGAAGGGGGGGTAGATACGCAGTATTTT; CDR3 protein: CASSREGGVDTQYF
clone size: once; D gene: -; J gene: TRBJ2-7; V gene: TRBV5-1; CDR3 DNA: TGCGCCAGCAGCCTAAACGTCGGGGGATCTCTAGGCTCCTACGAGCAGTACTTC; CDR3 protein: CASSLNVGGSLGSYEQYF
clone size: -; D gene: TRBD2; J gene: TRBJ2-3; V gene: TRBV28; CDR3 DNA: TGTGCCAGCAGGACCCGGGGGGTAGATACGCAGTATTTT; CDR3 protein: CASRTRGVDTQYF
clone size: -; D gene: -; J gene: TRBJ2-7; V gene: TRBV11-2; CDR3 DNA: TGTGCCAGCAGCCAAATACCGGGGGTCCCCTACGAGCAGTACTTC; CDR3 protein: CASSQIPGVPYEQYF
clone size: -; D gene: TRBD1; J gene: TRBJ1-1; V gene: TRBV19; CDR3 DNA: TGTGCCAGTAGTATCATTTCGGGCAGGGGGACTGAAGCTTTCTTT; CDR3 protein: CASSIISGRGTEAFF
clone size: once; D gene: -; J gene: TRBJ1-5; V gene: TRBV19; CDR3 DNA: TGTGCCAGTAATCAGGGGAATCAGCCCCAGCATTTT; CDR3 protein: CASNQGNQPQHF
clone size: -; D gene: -; J gene: TRBJ1-2; V gene: TRBV24-1; CDR3 DNA: TGTGCCACCAGTGATGGAGACAGGTCGCGCGGCTACACCTTC; CDR3 protein: CATSDGDRSRGYTF
clone size: -; D gene: TRBD2; J gene: TRBJ2-3; V gene: TRBV4-3; CDR3 DNA: TGCGCCAGCAGCCAAAAACTAGCGGGGGATCCAAACACGCAGTATTTT; CDR3 protein: CASSQKLAGDPNTQYF
clone size: -; D gene: -; J gene: TRBJ1-5; V gene: TRBV5-1; CDR3 DNA: TGCGCCAGCAGCTTGGCCGGTAGCCAGGGTGGTCAGCCCCAGCATTTT; CDR3 protein: CASSLAGSQGGQPQHF
clone size: -; D gene: -; J gene: TRBJ1-4; V gene: TRBV7-2; CDR3 DNA: TGTGCCAGCAGCTTACAAGGGGGTCGGGAAAAACTGTTTTTT; CDR3 protein: CASSLQGGREKLFF
clone size: -; D gene: TRBD1; J gene: TRBJ1-2; V gene: TRBV20-1; CDR3 DNA: TGCAGTGGATCAGGGGGCTATGGCTACACCTTC; CDR3 protein: CSGSGGYGYTF
clone size: -; D gene: -; J gene: TRBJ2-1; V gene: TRBV7-9; CDR3 DNA: TGTGCCAGCAGCTCTACGCATGACAGAGTCACTTCCTACAATGAGCAGTTCTTC; CDR3 protein: CASSSTHDRVTSYNEQFF
clone size: -; D gene: TRBD1; J gene: TRBJ1-4; V gene: TRBV9; CDR3 DNA: TGTGCCAGCAGCGTAGACGCGGACAGGACTAATGAAAAACTGTTTTTT; CDR3 protein: CASSVDADRTNEKLFF
clone size: once; D gene: -; J gene: TRBJ2-3; V gene: TRBV2; CDR3 DNA: TGTGCCAGCAGGGCCCAGGGGACGGGCACAGATACGCAGTATTTT; CDR3 protein: CASRAQGTGTDTQYF
clone size: -; D gene: TRBD1; J gene: TRBJ1-4; V gene: TRBV7-8; CDR3 DNA: TGTGCCAGCAGCCGGGACAGGGATGAAAAACTGTTTTTT; CDR3 protein: CASSRDRDEKLFF
clone size: -; D gene: -; J gene: TRBJ1-6; V gene: TRBV28; CDR3 DNA: TGTGCCAGCAGTTTACCCGACAGGAGTAGTGTACCCCTCCACTTT; CDR3 protein: CASSLPDRSSVPLHF
clone size: -; D gene: -; J gene: TRBJ2-3; V gene: TRBV7-9; CDR3 DNA: TGTGCCAGCAGCTATACTAGGGGGGGTACAGATACGCAGTATTTT; CDR3 protein: CASSYTRGGTDTQYF
clone size: -; D gene: TRBD1; J gene: TRBJ2-5; V gene: TRBV7-2; CDR3 DNA: TGTGCCAGCAGCTTAGGTCTAGACAGGGGGCGGGAGACCCAGTACTTC; CDR3 protein: CASSLGLDRGRETQYF
clone size: -; D gene: -; J gene: TRBJ1-3; V gene: TRBV12-3/TRBV12-4; CDR3 DNA: TGTGCCAGCACCCGCCCGGGCACCATATATTTT; CDR3 protein: CASTRPGTIYF
clone size: few; D gene: TRBD2; J gene: TRBJ2-7; V gene: TRBV12-3/TRBV12-4; CDR3 DNA: TGTGCCAGCAGACAGGGACTAGCGAGCGAGCAGTACTTC; CDR3 protein: CASRQGLASEQYF
clone size: -; D gene: -; J gene: TRBJ1-1; V gene: TRBV28; CDR3 DNA: TGTGCCAGCAGGCGTAACAGGTTCACTGAAGCTTTCTTT; CDR3 protein: CASRRNRFTEAFF
clone size: -; D gene: -; J gene: TRBJ2-1; V gene: TRBV9; CDR3 DNA: TGTGCCAGCAGCCCCTATTCAAATGAGCAGTTCTTC; CDR3 protein: CASSPYSNEQFF
clone size: few; D gene: -; J gene: TRBJ2-2; V gene: TRBV7-2; CDR3 DNA: TGTGCCAGCAGCTTAGTAGGCACTACGAACACCGGGGAGCTGTTTTTT; CDR3 protein: CASSLVGTTNTGELFF
clone size: -; D gene: -; J gene: TRBJ2-3; V gene: TRBV2; CDR3 DNA: TGTGCCAGCAGCACAGGGTTTGCGAGCACAGATACGCAGTATTTT; CDR3 protein: CASSTGFASTDTQYF
clone size: once; D gene: TRBD2; J gene: TRBJ2-5; V gene: TRBV7-2; CDR3 DNA: TGTGCCAGCAGCCCAACGACTAGCGGACAGACCCAGTACTTC; CDR3 protein: CASSPTTSGQTQYF
clone size: -; D gene: TRBD1; J gene: TRBJ2-5; V gene: TRBV6-5; CDR3 DNA: TGTGCCAGCAGTCCCGGGACAGGGGTAGAGACCCAGTACTTC; CDR3 protein: CASSPGTGVETQYF
clone size: -; D gene: TRBD2; J gene: TRBJ2-1; V gene: TRBV5-1; CDR3 DNA: TGCGCCAGCAGCTCCGACGGGACTAGCGGGAGGACTTCCTACAATGAGCAGTTCTTC; CDR3 protein: CASSSDGTSGRTSYNEQFF